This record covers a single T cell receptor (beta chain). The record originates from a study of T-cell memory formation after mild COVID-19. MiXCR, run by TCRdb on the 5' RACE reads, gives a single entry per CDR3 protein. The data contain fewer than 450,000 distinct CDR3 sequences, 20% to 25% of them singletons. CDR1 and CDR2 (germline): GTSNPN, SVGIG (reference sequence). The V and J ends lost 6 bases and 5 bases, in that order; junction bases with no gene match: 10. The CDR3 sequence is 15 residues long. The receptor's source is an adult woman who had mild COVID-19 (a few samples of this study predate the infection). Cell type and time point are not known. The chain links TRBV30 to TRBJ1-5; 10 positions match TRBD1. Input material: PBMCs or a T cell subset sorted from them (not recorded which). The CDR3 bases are TGTGCCTGCCGGGACAGGGGTTCTGTCGATCAGCCCCAGCATTTT. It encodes CACRDRGSVDQPQHF.